This TCR beta chain appears in the sequencing data of a study of blood T cell repertoires in COVID-19. Overall study context: PBMCs, B-cell-depleted T cells, or T cells provided the cDNA or gDNA that made up the material.

The germline V gene has CDR1 LGHDT and CDR2 YNNKEL (reference sequence). Trimming removed 7 bases at V and 2 bases at J, with 5 bases between. There are 11 residues in the CDR3. Libraries were prepared by immunoSEQ multiplex PCR; TCRdb keeps only in-frame clonotypes and omits some of them. The sample contains about 73,000 clones, 75% to 85% of which appear only once. The sequenced material came from peripheral blood. The TCR originated in a woman in her sixties or seventies with acute or convalescent COVID-19. The chain carries TRBV3-1 (or the pseudogene TRBV3-2) and TRBJ1-2, with D maybe TRBD1 (5 bases). CDR3 region: CASTGNYGYTF. The CDR3 DNA reads TGTGCCAGCACAGGGAACTATGGCTACACCTTC.